The subject of this entry is one TCR beta chain. Its antigen is still unknown. No base-level quality is on record; no much larger clone is a single base apart. Collaborating institutions collected whole blood in K2EDTA tubes following their own protocols. Collaborator samples were shipped for TCRbeta analysis as frozen whole blood, isolated PBMCs, or DNA extracted from either sample type. The immunoSEQ Assay, a bias-controlled multiplex PCR, was used to amplify TCRbeta CDR3 regions from genomic DNA. Processing in the source paper ran as follows. The number of nucleated cells in each sample was estimated by amplification of reference gene primers within the assay. To quantify the absolute abundance of each unique TCRbeta CDR3 rearrangement, sequence reads were collapsed and filtered. For each sample, productive Simpson clonality was calculated by taking the square root of Simpson's diversity index across productive rearrangements. TCRdb took over this immuneACCESS table, retaining in-frame rearrangements with V and J assigned. Such tables are incomplete; in checked studies, under half of the missing clones stem from an unresolved V gene, and the remainder is unexplained. D and trimming were read from the DNA, whereas the V and J calls and clone size are those reported in that table. The sample profile shows about 220,000 clones; about 85% of them were found once. The ten largest clonotypes hold about 20% of the sample.

The sample comes from a study of blood T cell repertoires in COVID-19 (dated by TCRdb to 2018 to 2020). Regarding the complete study: Collaborator samples came from the United States, Italy and Spain and covered acute and convalescent phases of COVID-19. The material from the prospective study consisted of cDNA or gDNA derived from T cells, B-cell-depleted T cells, or PBMCs. Deeply sampled blood TCRbeta repertoires from subjects exposed to, actively infected with, or recovered from COVID-19 were included in the dataset. The repertoires were released in a freely available public database meant as a resource for research on the immune response to SARS-CoV-2. Samples were obtained from the ongoing ImmuneRACE study (first 160 participants) and from over 1,000 subjects provided by 6 global collaborators. Nearly every sample came with metadata listing a de-identified subject ID, COVID-19 status, age in years and sex. Where available, HLA class I and class II types were obtained from metadata supplied by the sample provider rather than from assay-based typing.

What the authors observed across the whole study: Clinical and demographic metadata were provided uncurated, with the amount varying by source and participant.

From the germline V gene, CDR1 is SGHTA and CDR2 is FQGNSA. Trimming leaves V shorter by 4 bases and J shorter by 12 bases, with the junction holding 9 bases beyond the gene matches. The CDR3 sequence holds 13 residues, the cysteine and phenylalanine included. The only DNA kept is the CDR3, 39 bases in frame from the first base. This TCR came from a man aged 30 to 39 with active or convalescent COVID-19. Sequenced sample: peripheral blood. The chain is made from TRBV7-2 and TRBJ1-1, and 9 junctional nucleotides match TRBD1. CDR3 reads: CASSSHRQGVTFF. At the DNA level, the sequence is TGTGCCAGCAGCTCCCACCGACAGGGGGTGACTTTCTTT.